This entry describes one T cell receptor (beta chain). What it binds is not known. The germline gives CDR1 SGHDT, CDR2 YYEEEE. J was trimmed by 4 bases and V by 4 bases; bases with no gene match: 7. The CDR3 has 15 residues. Each donor's status was that of a healthy bone marrow donor. The PCR ran on 60 Vbeta and 13 Jbeta primers. Profiled with immunoSEQ multiplex PCR; TCRdb holds only in-frame clones, not every one. Among around 140,000 clones listed, about 74% were seen once. These data originate in a study of cytomegalovirus exposure and HLA in healthy donors. As for the study in general: Around 85 million unique TCR sequences came from HLA-typed donors in an early release. General study findings and limits: The majority of TCR sequences were rare, yet some public TCRs appeared in many donors.

This receptor was identified in a man between 35 and 55 years old in good health and CMV-seropositive. The sample consisted of PBMCs. The chain employs TRBV5-6 and TRBJ2-3; the match to TRBD2 covers 9 bases. CDR3 coding DNA: TGTGCCAGCAGCGCATTAGCGGGAGTGGCAGATACGCAGTATTTT. It is translated as CASSALAGVADTQYF.